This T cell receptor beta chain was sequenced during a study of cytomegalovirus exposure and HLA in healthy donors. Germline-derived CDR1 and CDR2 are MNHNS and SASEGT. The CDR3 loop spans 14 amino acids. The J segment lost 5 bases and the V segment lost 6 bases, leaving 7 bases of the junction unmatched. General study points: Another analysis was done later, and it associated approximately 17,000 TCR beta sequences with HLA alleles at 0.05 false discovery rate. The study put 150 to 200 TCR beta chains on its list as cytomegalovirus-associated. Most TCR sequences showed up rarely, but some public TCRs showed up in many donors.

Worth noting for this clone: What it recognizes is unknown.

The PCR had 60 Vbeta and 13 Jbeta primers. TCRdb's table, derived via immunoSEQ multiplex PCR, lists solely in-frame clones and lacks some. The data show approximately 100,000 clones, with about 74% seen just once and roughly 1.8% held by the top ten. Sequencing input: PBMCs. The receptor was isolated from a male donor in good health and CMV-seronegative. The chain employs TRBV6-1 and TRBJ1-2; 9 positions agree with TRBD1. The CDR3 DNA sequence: TGTGCCAGCAGGGTTGGACAGGGGACATATGGCTACACCTTC. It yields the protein CASRVGQGTYGYTF.